These 19 T cell receptor beta chains originate from one sample sequenced in a study of glioma-infiltrating T cells. Using RNA template, CDR3s of TCR alpha and beta were amplified with iRepertoire arm-PCR. TCRdb ran MiXCR on the multiplex PCR reads and lists one entry per CDR3 protein. Of 300,000 to 450,000 distinct CDR3 sequences in the sample, around 45% are singletons; the top ten hold 9.5% to 15%. The sequencing sample was made of glioma tissue, nonneoplastic brain tissue, or PBMCs (not recorded which). These receptors were collected from a human donor with low-grade glioma or glioblastoma, undergoing nonglioma brain surgery, or in good health (not recorded which).

This clonotype has a handful of counts. This chain links TRBV11-2 with TRBJ2-3; D may match TRBD1 or TRBD2 (5 bases each). This CDR3 spans 15 amino acids. Germline lookup yields CDR1 SGHAT and CDR2 FQNNGV. Trimming cost V 5 bases and J 1 base, with 13 bases left between them. The DNA of the CDR3 is TGTGCCAGCAGCACGGGACCCGGAGGCACAGATACGCAGTATTTT. Translated: CASSTGPGGTDTQYF.

This clonotype was counted only a few times. V usage is TRBV7-2 and J usage is TRBJ1-2, with no clear D. Per the germline V gene, CDR1 is SGHTA and CDR2 is FQGNSA. With 1 base removed from V and 0 bases from J, the gap between germline ends came to 3 bases. The CDR3 totals 13 residues. CDR3 nucleotide sequence: TGTGCCAGCAGCTTAGTAACTAACTATGGCTACACCTTC. Its translation is CASSLVTNYGYTF.

Worth noting for this clonotype: It may be a read error: a sequence one base away is much more abundant. The chain carries TRBV6-5 and TRBJ2-5; D may be TRBD2 (6 bases). The CDR3 has 14 residues. Germline CDR1 reads MNHEY; CDR2 reads SVGAGI. V lost 6 bases, J lost 2 bases, and 13 bases lay in between. CDR3 loop: CASSGDWRQETQYF. The CDR3 DNA reads TGTGCCAGCAGCGGGGACTGGCGACAAGAGACCCAGTACTTC.

This clonotype was observed a few times. The genes are TRBV20-1 and TRBJ2-1, with 12 bases identical to TRBD2. This CDR3 is built from 16 residues. Trimming at V came to 0 bases and at J to 7 bases, leaving 7 bases not matched to a gene. CDR1 and CDR2 (germline): DFQATT, SNEGSKA (reference sequence). CDR3 DNA: TGCAGTGCTAGAGATCCGGTGACTAGCGGGAGTAATGAGCAGTTCTTC. This gives the protein CSARDPVTSGSNEQFF.

The V and J genes are TRBV20-1 and TRBJ2-3, with 7 bases aligning to TRBD2. CDR3 length: 17 amino acids. Germline-derived CDR1 and CDR2 are DFQATT and SNEGSKA (reference sequence). V lost 6 bases to trimming and J lost 6 bases; unmatched junction nucleotides: 21. In nucleotides, the CDR3 is TGCAGTGCCCCAGGAGTAGCGTGGGCGGGAGAGACCGATACGCAGTATTTT. Its translation: CSAPGVAWAGETDTQYF.

This clonotype was seen repeatedly, ten times or more. The chain carries TRBV25-1 and TRBJ2-3; TRBD2 is a possible D gene (6 bases). There are 17 residues in the CDR3. V was clipped by 4 bases and J by 4 bases, with 21 bases between them. Germline V gene lookup returns CDR1 MGHDK and CDR2 SYGVNS. The CDR3 DNA follows: TGTGCCAGCAGTGGAACCCCGGGACCGGGACTTCCAGATACGCAGTATTTT. It yields the protein CASSGTPGPGLPDTQYF.

In this sample, this clonotype turned up a few times. The V gene is TRBV28, the J gene TRBJ2-2, with D tentatively TRBD1 (7 bases). This CDR3 is built from 15 residues. Trimming took off 3 bases at V and 4 bases at J, with 12 bases between the two ends. Germline V gene data show CDR1 as MDHEN and CDR2 as SYDVKM. In DNA, the CDR3 is TGTGCCAGCAGTTTTTGGCAGGGGGGCACCGGGGAGCTGTTTTTT. This codes for CASSFWQGGTGELFF.

This clonotype was seen a handful of times. The V gene is TRBV4-3, the J gene TRBJ2-1, with TRBD2 identical over 11 bases. The V gene end was trimmed by 4 bases and the J gene end by 6 bases; junction bases not matched to a gene: 8. The CDR3 has 16 amino acids. CDR1 is LGHNA, CDR2 YSLEER, per germline. CDR3 DNA sequence: TGCGCCAGCAGCCCTACTAGCGGGAGAGCGGGCAATGAGCAGTTCTTC. Amino acid sequence: CASSPTSGRAGNEQFF.

About this clonotype itself: Germline and junction disagree at one end, which may indicate a read error. The genes are TRBV20-1 and TRBJ1-5, with D possibly matching TRBD1 (5 bases). The CDR3 runs to 14 residues. Germline V gene data show CDR1 as DFQATT and CDR2 as SNEGSKA (reference sequence). The chain's CDR3 is CSSRPGGGNQPQHF. CDR3 in DNA: TGCAGTTCTAGACCGGGGGGAGGCAATCAGCCCCAGCATTTT.

The chain recombines TRBV7-2 with TRBJ2-7; D gene ambiguous. The CDR3 covers 15 residues. Trimming left V 9 bases short and J 3 bases short, with 21 bases between. Germline CDR1 is SGHTA and CDR2 is FQGNSA. The CDR3 loop reads CASSQIPTLSYEQYF. CDR3 nucleotides: TGTGCCAGTAGCCAAATCCCGACATTGAGCTACGAGCAGTACTTC. The whole variable domain, remainder taken from reference TRBV7-2 and TRBJ2-7, is GAGVSQSPSNKVTEKGKDVELRCDPISGHTALYWYRQSLGQGLEFLIYFQGNSAPDKSGLPSDRFSAERTGGSVSTLTIQRTQQEDSAVYLCASSQIPTLSYEQYFGPGTRLTVT.

This chain links TRBV7-2 with TRBJ2-7; possible D gene TRBD2, 6 bases. Trimming shortened V by 3 bases and J by 5 bases, and 14 bases separated the two germline ends. Germline loops: CDR1 SGHTA, CDR2 FQGNSA. This CDR3 has 14 residues. CDR3 nucleotide sequence: TGTGCCAGCAGCTTGGGTGGAGGGTTCAACGAGCAGTACTTC. This codes for CASSLGGGFNEQYF.

There are many counts of this clonotype. This sequence joins TRBV6-1 and TRBJ2-5, with D perhaps assigned TRBD1 or TRBD2 (5 bases each). The V end was cut by 2 bases, the J end by 5 bases, with 12 bases between. The CDR3 sequence is 14 residues long. The germline V gene has CDR1 MNHNS and CDR2 SASEGT. DNA for the CDR3: TGTGCCAGCAGTGAAAATACATGGGGGGAGACCCAGTACTTC. Translating it yields CASSENTWGETQYF.

This clonotype was seen many times. J is TRBJ1-1 and V is TRBV20-1, with D perhaps matching TRBD1 (5 bases). From germline, CDR1 is DFQATT and CDR2 SNEGSKA (reference sequence). V was clipped by 1 base and J by 2 bases, with 8 bases between them. The length of the CDR3 is 13 residues. The CDR3 DNA reads TGCAGTGCTAGAGCAGGGACTAACACTGAAGCTTTCTTT. It codes for CSARAGTNTEAFF.

The J gene is TRBJ1-1, the V gene TRBV18; D is undetermined. Looked up from germline, CDR1 is KGHSH and CDR2 is LQKENI. The V gene lost 3 bases and the J gene lost 10 bases, with 12 bases spanning the gap. The CDR3 extends over 12 amino acids. In DNA form, the CDR3 reads TGTGCCAGCTCACCCTTGAGTCGGGGAGCTTTCTTT. Translated, it gives CASSPLSRGAFF.

This clonotype was counted between two and nine times. The J gene is TRBJ2-2, the V gene TRBV20-1; 9 bases map to TRBD2. The CDR3 is 19 amino acids. CDR1 and CDR2 from the germline V gene are DFQATT and SNEGSKA (reference sequence). The V and J ends lost 6 bases and 6 bases, in that order; junction bases with no gene match: 23. The CDR3 is CSAISRGTGTSIEAGELFF. For the CDR3, the DNA is TGCAGTGCGATCAGCAGGGGTACCGGGACTAGCATAGAGGCCGGGGAGCTGTTTTTT.

This clonotype was detected a few times. In this CDR3 the conserved last residue, phenylalanine or tryptophan, is missing, so a read error is likely. V usage is TRBV6-2 or TRBV6-3 and J usage is TRBJ1-2; a possible D gene is TRBD1 (6 bases). Germline lookup yields CDR1 MNHEY and CDR2 SVGEGT. V was trimmed by 6 bases and J by 4 bases, leaving 15 bases between them. This CDR3 comprises 14 residues. The CDR3: CASRRTQGIYGYTL. In DNA, the CDR3 is TGTGCCAGCAGACGCACTCAGGGGATCTATGGCTACACCCTC.

This clonotype was recorded only once. A read error may be the cause here, since a much bigger clone is one base away. This rearrangement joins TRBV15 to TRBJ1-4; D possibly corresponds to TRBD1 (6 bases). This CDR3 contains 12 residues. CDR1 LNHNV and CDR2 YYDKDF come from the germline V gene (reference sequence). V lost 9 bases to trimming and J lost 7 bases, with 12 bases between them. CDR3 in amino acids: CATEQGGEKLFF. Here the CDR3 DNA reads TGTGCCACAGAACAGGGAGGTGAAAAACTGTTTTTT.

This rearrangement joins TRBV11-3 to TRBJ2-3; no reliable D call. Germline assignment: CDR1 SGHNT and CDR2 YENEEA. The V and J ends lost 3 bases and 6 bases respectively, with 10 bases between them. The CDR3 spans 13 residues. The CDR3 DNA reads as TGTGCCAGCAGCTTGGCAGCCCTCGATACGCAGTATTTT. The encoded protein is CASSLAALDTQYF.

Many counts were recorded for this clonotype. V usage is TRBV28 and J usage is TRBJ1-2; D is unresolved. This CDR3 spans 12 amino acids. V lost 4 bases to trimming and J lost 7 bases, with 10 bases between them. The germline V gene has CDR1 MDHEN and CDR2 SYDVKM. The CDR3 here is CASSSPQIGYTF. In nucleotides, the CDR3 is TGTGCCAGCAGTTCCCCCCAAATTGGCTACACCTTC.